The following is a T cell receptor beta chain sequence with its context. CDR3 length equals 16 residues. Germline CDR1 and CDR2: SGHVS and FQNEAQ. The trim removed 5 bases at V and 2 bases at J, leaving 5 bases unmatched. This sample stems from a study of blood T cell repertoires in COVID-19. Whole-study context: From the United States, Italy and Spain came samples of acute and convalescent COVID-19. The cDNA or gDNA used as material had been derived from T cells, B-cell-depleted T cells, or PBMCs.

Authors' analysis steps: The assay estimated nucleated cells by amplifying reference gene primers. Clones were read by immunoSEQ multiplex PCR, and TCRdb kept only the in-frame ones, dropping some. V and J calls and clone size are copied from that table; D and trimming were computed from the DNA. The data contain 90,000 or so clones, roughly 80% of them singletons. The sequence came from an elderly man with active or convalescent COVID-19. V is TRBV7-8 and J is TRBJ2-2; 10 positions agree with TRBD2. Sample: peripheral blood. CDR3: CASSPRTSGNTGELFF. The DNA for the CDR3 is TGTGCCAGCAGCCCAAGGACTAGCGGCAACACCGGGGAGCTGTTTTTT.